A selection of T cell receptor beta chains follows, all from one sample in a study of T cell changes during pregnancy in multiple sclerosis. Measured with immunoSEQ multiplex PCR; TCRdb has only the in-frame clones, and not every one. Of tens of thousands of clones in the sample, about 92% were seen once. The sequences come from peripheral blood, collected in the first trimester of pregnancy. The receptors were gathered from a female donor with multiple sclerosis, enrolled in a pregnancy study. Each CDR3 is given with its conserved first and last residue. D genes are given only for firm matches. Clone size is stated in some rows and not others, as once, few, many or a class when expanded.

CDR3 protein: CAWRAGLGYGYTF
CDR3 DNA: TGTGCCTGGAGAGCAGGGCTGGGCTATGGCTACACCTTC
D gene: .
J gene: TRBJ1-2
clone size: .
V gene: TRBV30

CDR3 protein: CASSPATSGGAEETQYF
CDR3 DNA: TGCGCCAGCAGCCCCGCAACTAGCGGGGGGGCCGAGGAGACCCAGTACTTC
D gene: TRBD2
J gene: TRBJ2-5
clone size: once
V gene: TRBV4-1

CDR3 protein: CASSSKAGVAETQYF
CDR3 DNA: TGTGCCAGCAGCTCCAAAGCGGGGGTGGCGGAGACCCAGTACTTC
D gene: TRBD2
J gene: TRBJ2-5
clone size: once
V gene: TRBV7-2

CDR3 protein: CASSFLRGRAYTEAFF
CDR3 DNA: TGTGCCAGCAGTTTCCTCCGTGGCAGGGCGTACACTGAAGCTTTCTTT
D gene: .
J gene: TRBJ1-1
clone size: .
V gene: TRBV27

CDR3 protein: CASLDRGRNTIYF
CDR3 DNA: TGTGCCAGTTTGGACAGGGGAAGAAACACCATATATTTT
D gene: TRBD1
J gene: TRBJ1-3
clone size: .
V gene: TRBV6-5

CDR3 protein: CATRLLEAAYEQYF
CDR3 DNA: TGTGCCACCCGCCTCCTCGAGGCCGCCTACGAGCAGTACTTC
D gene: .
J gene: TRBJ2-7
clone size: .
V gene: TRBV6-5

CDR3 protein: CASSIDRGDRRYEQYF
CDR3 DNA: TGTGCCAGTAGTATAGATCGAGGGGACAGGAGATACGAGCAGTACTTC
D gene: TRBD1
J gene: TRBJ2-7
clone size: .
V gene: TRBV19

CDR3 protein: CASRGEGLTEAFF
CDR3 DNA: TGTGCCAGCAGGGGGGAGGGATTGACTGAAGCTTTCTTT
D gene: .
J gene: TRBJ1-1
clone size: .
V gene: TRBV25-1

CDR3 protein: CASSADIQVGELFF
CDR3 DNA: TGTGCCAGCAGCGCGGACATCCAAGTGGGGGAGCTGTTTTTT
D gene: .
J gene: TRBJ2-2
clone size: .
V gene: TRBV9

CDR3 protein: CASSVGSGVDEQYF
CDR3 DNA: TGTGCCAGCAGCGTAGGTAGCGGGGTCGACGAGCAGTACTTC
D gene: TRBD2
J gene: TRBJ2-7
clone size: .
V gene: TRBV9

CDR3 protein: CASRIPGQLYGYTF
CDR3 DNA: TGTGCCAGTAGGATCCCGGGACAGCTCTATGGCTACACCTTC
D gene: TRBD1
J gene: TRBJ1-2
clone size: .
V gene: TRBV19

CDR3 protein: CASRSGLAVQETQYF
CDR3 DNA: TGTGCCAGCAGATCCGGACTAGCGGTACAAGAGACCCAGTACTTC
D gene: TRBD2
J gene: TRBJ2-5
clone size: .
V gene: TRBV5-4

CDR3 protein: CASSPGPGGEKLFF
CDR3 DNA: TGTGCCAGCAGCCCGGGACCAGGGGGTGAAAAACTGTTTTTT
D gene: TRBD1
J gene: TRBJ1-4
clone size: .
V gene: TRBV7-3

CDR3 protein: CASSVGGGGTDTQYF
CDR3 DNA: TGTGCCAGCAGCGTAGGTGGGGGGGGCACAGATACGCAGTATTTT
D gene: TRBD2
J gene: TRBJ2-3
clone size: .
V gene: TRBV9

CDR3 protein: CASSLKGGSTEAFF
CDR3 DNA: TGTGCCAGCAGCTTAAAAGGGGGAAGCACTGAAGCTTTCTTT
D gene: .
J gene: TRBJ1-1
clone size: .
V gene: TRBV7-3

CDR3 protein: CASSSRGGQETQYF
CDR3 DNA: TGCGCCAGCAGCTCTCGGGGGGGCCAAGAGACCCAGTACTTC
D gene: TRBD2
J gene: TRBJ2-5
clone size: .
V gene: TRBV5-1

CDR3 protein: CASTKTGANYGYTF
CDR3 DNA: TGTGCCAGTACTAAGACAGGGGCTAACTATGGCTACACCTTC
D gene: TRBD1
J gene: TRBJ1-2
clone size: .
V gene: TRBV19

CDR3 protein: CASSLTWTEAFF
CDR3 DNA: TGTGCCAGCAGCTTAACATGGACTGAAGCTTTCTTT
D gene: .
J gene: TRBJ1-1
clone size: .
V gene: TRBV7-2

CDR3 protein: CATSRGGNYGYTF
CDR3 DNA: TGTGCCACCAGCAGAGGGGGCAACTATGGCTACACCTTC
D gene: .
J gene: TRBJ1-2
clone size: .
V gene: TRBV15

CDR3 protein: CASSPRWLAGALYNEQFF
CDR3 DNA: TGTGCCAGCAGTCCCAGGTGGCTAGCGGGGGCCCTCTACAATGAGCAGTTCTTC
D gene: TRBD2
J gene: TRBJ2-1
clone size: .
V gene: TRBV9

CDR3 protein: CASSPQGGTEAFF
CDR3 DNA: TGCGCCAGCAGCCCTCAGGGCGGCACTGAAGCTTTCTTT
D gene: .
J gene: TRBJ1-1
clone size: .
V gene: TRBV4-1

CDR3 protein: CASSPGVAGGLQETQYF
CDR3 DNA: TGTGCCAGCAGCCCCGGAGTAGCGGGGGGACTCCAAGAGACCCAGTACTTC
D gene: TRBD2
J gene: TRBJ2-5
clone size: .
V gene: TRBV9

CDR3 protein: CASRKDRSSYEQYF
CDR3 DNA: TGTGCCAGTAGAAAGGACAGGTCGTCCTACGAGCAGTACTTC
D gene: TRBD1
J gene: TRBJ2-7
clone size: .
V gene: TRBV19

CDR3 protein: CASSLPRDTNTGELFF
CDR3 DNA: TGTGCCAGCAGTTTACCGAGGGATACGAACACCGGGGAGCTGTTTTTT
D gene: .
J gene: TRBJ2-2
clone size: .
V gene: TRBV28

CDR3 protein: CASSGTGTAGNTIYF
CDR3 DNA: TGTGCCAGCAGCGGGACAGGGACAGCTGGAAACACCATATATTTT
D gene: TRBD1
J gene: TRBJ1-3
clone size: .
V gene: TRBV6-5

CDR3 protein: CASTQGASGNTIYF
CDR3 DNA: TGTGCCAGCACACAGGGGGCTTCTGGAAACACCATATATTTT
D gene: TRBD1
J gene: TRBJ1-3
clone size: .
V gene: TRBV6-1

CDR3 protein: CASSHRDNTGELFF
CDR3 DNA: TGTGCCAGCTCCCACAGGGATAACACCGGGGAGCTGTTTTTT
D gene: .
J gene: TRBJ2-2
clone size: .
V gene: TRBV18

CDR3 protein: CASSPGANTEAFF
CDR3 DNA: TGTGCCAGCTCACCAGGGGCGAACACTGAAGCTTTCTTT
D gene: .
J gene: TRBJ1-1
clone size: .
V gene: TRBV18

CDR3 protein: CASSWGQGASGNTIYF
CDR3 DNA: TGTGCCAGCAGCTGGGGACAGGGGGCCTCTGGAAACACCATATATTTT
D gene: TRBD1
J gene: TRBJ1-3
clone size: .
V gene: TRBV5-4

CDR3 protein: CASRPDRRPEAFF
CDR3 DNA: TGTGCCAGCAGGCCGGACAGACGCCCTGAAGCTTTCTTT
D gene: .
J gene: TRBJ1-1
clone size: .
V gene: TRBV7-9

CDR3 protein: CASSQTGRNQPQHF
CDR3 DNA: TGCGCCAGCAGCCAGACAGGGCGCAATCAGCCCCAGCATTTT
D gene: TRBD1
J gene: TRBJ1-5
clone size: .
V gene: TRBV4-3

CDR3 protein: CASSFGVIAGQETQYF
CDR3 DNA: TGTGCCAGCAGCTTTGGGGTGATAGCGGGGCAAGAGACCCAGTACTTC
D gene: TRBD2
J gene: TRBJ2-5
clone size: .
V gene: TRBV7-9

CDR3 protein: CASSIGLAGGPVGELFF
CDR3 DNA: TGTGCCAGTAGTATCGGACTAGCGGGGGGGCCGGTCGGGGAGCTGTTTTTT
D gene: TRBD2
J gene: TRBJ2-2
clone size: .
V gene: TRBV19

CDR3 protein: CASSSPDRVGEKLFF
CDR3 DNA: TGTGCCAGCAGTTCCCCAGACAGGGTAGGGGAAAAACTGTTTTTT
D gene: TRBD1
J gene: TRBJ1-4
clone size: .
V gene: TRBV6-6

CDR3 protein: CASSPWEDSPLHF
CDR3 DNA: TGTGCCAGCAGCCCTTGGGAGGATTCACCCCTCCACTTT
D gene: .
J gene: TRBJ1-6
clone size: .
V gene: TRBV7-9